These T cell receptor beta chains were read from a single sample in a study of blood T cell repertoires in COVID-19. Sequencing was performed with immunoSEQ multiplex PCR; in TCRdb, only in-frame clones are kept and a portion is missing. Counted here are roughly 55,000 clones, around 87% occurring once; the ten biggest clones make up about 6.3%. The sequenced material came from peripheral blood. The receptors come from a man in his sixties with active or convalescent COVID-19. CDR3s include the opening cysteine and the closing phenylalanine or tryptophan. D genes are given only for firm matches. Rows may omit the clone size; those that give it use once, few, many or a size class.

-	TRBJ2-1	-	TRBV20-1	CSANREQFF	TGCAGTGCTAATCGGGAGCAGTTCTTC
-	TRBJ1-4	TRBD1	TRBV9	CASSGGTGVNEKLFF	TGTGCCAGCAGCGGCGGGACAGGGGTTAATGAAAAACTGTTTTTT
-	TRBJ1-6	-	TRBV28	CASSLVQSYNSPLHF	TGTGCCAGCAGTTTAGTACAAAGCTATAATTCACCCCTCCACTTT
-	TRBJ2-2	TRBD2	TRBV3-1/TRBV3-2	CASSQDQAGVVGELFF	TGTGCCAGCAGCCAGGATCAAGCGGGAGTGGTCGGGGAGCTGTTTTTT
-	TRBJ1-6	TRBD1	TRBV28	CATGAGGFNSPLHF	TGTGCCACAGGGGCAGGGGGCTTTAATTCACCCCTCCACTTT
-	TRBJ1-6	-	TRBV3-1/TRBV3-2	CASSQAIGDGNSPLHF	TGTGCCAGCAGCCAAGCTATAGGGGATGGCAATTCACCCCTCCACTTT
few	TRBJ1-1	TRBD1	TRBV4-1	CASSQGFGGRAGGTEAFF	TGCGCCAGCAGCCAAGGATTCGGTGGTCGTGCAGGGGGCACTGAAGCTTTCTTT
once	TRBJ2-7	-	TRBV7-9	CASSYLNYEQYF	TGTGCCAGCAGCTACTTAAACTACGAGCAGTACTTC
-	TRBJ1-2	-	TRBV5-1	CASSLESTNYGYTF	TGCGCCAGCAGCTTGGAGAGTACTAACTATGGCTACACCTTC
-	TRBJ1-1	-	TRBV4-2	CASSQTSSRGEAFF	TGTGCCAGCAGCCAAACCAGTAGCAGAGGGGAAGCTTTCTTT
many	TRBJ2-1	TRBD2	TRBV6-5	CASSYSRTSGFNEQFF	TGTGCCAGCAGTTACTCGAGGACTAGCGGGTTCAATGAGCAGTTCTTC
-	TRBJ1-1	TRBD1	TRBV4-1	CASSQSGQGAEAFF	TGCGCCAGCAGCCAGTCGGGACAGGGGGCTGAAGCTTTCTTT
-	TRBJ1-2	-	TRBV5-1	CASSLASMLGYTF	TGCGCCAGCAGCTTGGCCTCTATGCTTGGCTACACCTTC
-	TRBJ1-5	-	TRBV27	CASSREGRGTISNQPQHF	TGTGCCAGCAGTAGAGAAGGGAGGGGGACGATTAGCAATCAGCCCCAGCATTTT
-	TRBJ1-2	TRBD1	TRBV11-2	CASSLAATGTVGYTF	TGTGCCAGCAGCTTAGCAGCCACCGGGACAGTCGGCTACACCTTC
-	TRBJ1-5	-	TRBV12-3/TRBV12-4	CASSPGGTQHF	TGTGCCAGCAGTCCGGGGGGGACCCAGCATTTT
-	TRBJ2-2	-	TRBV30	CAWSGRGTGELFF	TGTGCCTGGAGCGGCAGGGGCACCGGGGAGCTGTTTTTT
-	TRBJ2-1	TRBD2	TRBV3-1/TRBV3-2	CASSQGTSGRYEQFF	TGTGCCAGCAGCCAAGGGACTAGCGGGAGATATGAGCAGTTCTTC
-	TRBJ1-2	TRBD1	TRBV9	CASSVAGTDTYGYTF	TGTGCCAGCAGCGTAGCCGGGACAGACACCTATGGCTACACCTTC
-	TRBJ2-7	-	TRBV27	CASSLPGRNEQYF	TGTGCCAGCAGTCTCCCAGGTCGCAACGAGCAGTACTTC
-	TRBJ1-6	-	TRBV7-9	CASSSQGARNSPLHF	TGTGCCAGCAGCAGTCAGGGTGCTCGGAATTCACCCCTCCACTTT
-	TRBJ1-1	TRBD1	TRBV11-1	CASSLLRDRDNTEAFF	TGTGCCAGCAGCTTGCTCCGGGACAGGGATAACACTGAAGCTTTCTTT
-	TRBJ1-5	-	TRBV5-5	CASSPDSLNQPQHF	TGTGCCAGCAGCCCAGACAGCCTCAATCAGCCCCAGCATTTT
-	TRBJ2-4	TRBD2	TRBV11-2	CASSFSRKRGGNIQYF	TGTGCCAGCAGCTTTTCGAGAAAGCGGGGGGGAAACATTCAGTACTTC
-	TRBJ1-5	-	TRBV12-3/TRBV12-4	CASRGYSNQPQHF	TGTGCCAGTAGGGGGTATAGCAATCAGCCCCAGCATTTT
-	TRBJ1-4	-	TRBV4-3	CASSHLTQATNEKLFF	TGCGCCAGCAGCCACTTGACACAAGCAACTAATGAAAAACTGTTTTTT
-	TRBJ1-2	-	TRBV14	CASSLPGGSNYGYTF	TGTGCCAGCAGCCTCCCTGGCGGATCTAACTATGGCTACACCTTC
-	TRBJ2-2	TRBD2	TRBV9	CASSHGTSGGRVGELFF	TGTGCCAGCAGCCATGGGACTAGCGGGGGGCGGGTCGGGGAGCTGTTTTTT
-	TRBJ2-5	-	TRBV7-3	CASSLAGETQYF	TGTGCCAGCAGCTTAGCGGGGGAGACCCAGTACTTC
-	TRBJ2-7	-	TRBV6-2/TRBV6-3	CASSYPQGIGSYEQYF	TGTGCCAGCAGTTACCCCCAGGGGATCGGCTCCTACGAGCAGTACTTC
-	TRBJ1-4	-	TRBV5-4	CASSPAGRGNEKLFF	TGTGCCAGCAGCCCCGCAGGCAGGGGTAATGAAAAACTGTTTTTT
-	TRBJ1-5	-	TRBV5-1	CASSLSGANQPQHF	TGCGCCAGCAGCTTGTCAGGTGCCAATCAGCCCCAGCATTTT
-	TRBJ2-7	TRBD2	TRBV4-2	CASSQGTSSYEQYF	TGTGCCAGCAGCCAAGGGACTAGCTCCTACGAGCAGTACTTC
-	TRBJ2-7	TRBD2	TRBV19	CASSLGTSGRPPEQYF	TGTGCCAGTAGTCTCGGGACTAGCGGGAGGCCTCCCGAGCAGTACTTC
-	TRBJ1-6	-	TRBV6-6	CATQSNRFSPLHF	TGTGCCACACAGTCAAACAGGTTTTCACCCCTCCACTTT
-	TRBJ1-5	TRBD1	TRBV2	CASMGDRGPRGNQPQHF	TGTGCCAGCATGGGGGACAGGGGGCCCCGGGGCAATCAGCCCCAGCATTTT
once	TRBJ1-5	-	TRBV28	CASRDLGSGVVGNQPQHF	TGTGCCAGCAGAGATTTGGGTTCAGGGGTAGTTGGCAATCAGCCCCAGCATTTT
-	TRBJ1-2	-	TRBV5-1	CASRPFQGNGYTF	TGCGCCAGCAGACCGTTTCAGGGGAATGGCTACACCTTC
-	TRBJ1-5	-	TRBV7-2	CASSLAPPPERQPQHF	TGTGCCAGCAGCTTAGCTCCCCCCCCCGAGCGGCAGCCCCAGCATTTT
-	TRBJ2-1	TRBD2	TRBV5-1	CASSTIAGENNEQFF	TGCGCCAGCAGCACTATAGCGGGGGAAAACAATGAGCAGTTCTTC
-	TRBJ1-1	-	TRBV11-3	CASSSRSAGTEAFF	TGTGCCAGCAGCTCCCGGTCCGCGGGCACTGAAGCTTTCTTT